This paragraph reports one T cell receptor (beta chain). Only in-frame clones appear in the TCRdb table, and some are missing; sequencing was by immunoSEQ multiplex PCR. The sample records over 450,000 clones, roughly nine tenths being singletons. The data were obtained in a study of blood T cell repertoires in COVID-19. CDR3 length: 15 amino acids. CDR1 and CDR2 (germline): SNHLY, FYNNEI. Trimming removed 7 bases at V and 8 bases at J, with 20 bases between. The source of this sequence is a woman aged 50 to 60 with COVID-19, enrolled during active disease. The rearrangement joins TRBV2 to TRBJ1-4; D may be TRBD1 (5 bases). Sequenced: peripheral blood. Here the CDR3 reads CASTQSGVYREKLFF. The CDR3 DNA reads TGTGCCAGCACCCAATCGGGGGTCTATAGGGAAAAACTGTTTTTT.